The source of this T cell receptor beta chain is a study of OX40 agonist ivuxolimab in advanced cancers. For the study at large: Each patient was given ivuxolimab into a vein every 2 weeks, at 0.01 to 10 mg/kg. The diagnoses of dose-escalation patients were hepatocellular carcinoma, melanoma, renal cell or head and neck cancer.

The assay was immunoSEQ multiplex PCR, and TCRdb's table has in-frame clones only and misses some. Counted here are 80,000 to 100,000 clones, 94% occurring once; the ten biggest clones make up less than 0.2%. With V trimmed by 6 bases and J by 0 bases, 6 bases remained unmatched. Germline CDR1 reads SQVTM; CDR2 reads ANQGSEA. CDR3 length equals 14 residues. The V call is TRBV29-1, the J call TRBJ1-1; 8 nucleotides match TRBD1. The source material was CD4+ or CD8+ T cells sorted from blood, sampled in a trial of the OX40 agonist ivuxolimab. The TCR comes from an adult with an advanced solid tumor such as melanoma, head and neck, liver or kidney cancer. The CDR3 loop reads CSVLRQGMNTEAFF. The CDR3 bases are TGCAGCGTACTACGACAGGGGATGAACACTGAAGCTTTCTTT.